The rows below give T cell receptor beta chains drawn from one sample of a study of blood T cells in healthy people across ages. TCRdb recomputed calls from the 5' RACE reads with MiXCR, one row per CDR3 protein. The table has about 570,000 distinct CDR3 sequences, 27% seen once. Sequenced input: blood. All receptors derive from a woman between 65 and 79 years old in good health. The CDR3 runs from the conserved cysteine through the conserved F or W. Each record gives: J gene, D gene, V gene, clone size, CDR3 protein, CDR3 DNA. A D gene is named only where the DNA matches it firmly. Size values are once, few and many counts, or a class for expanded clones, and some rows have none.

J gene: TRBJ1-2
D gene: NA
V gene: TRBV7-2
clone size: few
CDR3 protein: CASSLGPGTNYGYTF
CDR3 DNA: TGTGCCAGCAGCTTAGGCCCGGGGACCAACTATGGCTACACCTTC

J gene: TRBJ1-1
D gene: NA
V gene: TRBV7-2
clone size: NA
CDR3 protein: CASSLVTGSLTEAFF
CDR3 DNA: TGTGCCAGCAGCTTAGTTACAGGGAGCCTCACTGAAGCTTTCTTT

J gene: TRBJ2-1
D gene: TRBD2
V gene: TRBV20-1
clone size: NA
CDR3 protein: CSARRTSGGANEQLF
CDR3 DNA: TGCAGTGCTAGACGGACTAGCGGGGGGGCCAATGAGCAGCTCTTC

J gene: TRBJ2-6
D gene: NA
V gene: TRBV9
clone size: few
CDR3 protein: CASSVGLSGANVLTF
CDR3 DNA: TGTGCCAGCAGCGTAGGACTATCTGGGGCCAACGTCCTGACTTTC

J gene: TRBJ1-2
D gene: NA
V gene: TRBV27
clone size: NA
CDR3 protein: CASKLTGAYGYTF
CDR3 DNA: TGTGCCAGCAAATTGACGGGGGCTTATGGCTACACCTTC

J gene: TRBJ1-3
D gene: TRBD1
V gene: TRBV4-3
clone size: once
CDR3 protein: CASSQVNRGNTIYF
CDR3 DNA: TGCGCCAGCAGCCAAGTTAACAGGGGGAACACCATATATTTT

J gene: TRBJ2-3
D gene: NA
V gene: TRBV4-3
clone size: few
CDR3 protein: CASSQREGGFSTDTQYF
CDR3 DNA: TGCGCCAGCAGCCAAAGGGAGGGGGGGTTTAGCACAGATACGCAGTATTTT

J gene: TRBJ1-2
D gene: NA
V gene: TRBV7-2
clone size: once
CDR3 protein: CASSSGGLGSGYTF
CDR3 DNA: TGTGCCAGCAGCTCAGGAGGTCTTGGTTCTGGCTACACCTTC

J gene: TRBJ2-5
D gene: NA
V gene: TRBV12-3/TRBV12-4
clone size: NA
CDR3 protein: CASSWWGPNQETQYF
CDR3 DNA: TGTGCCAGCAGTTGGTGGGGGCCCAATCAAGAGACCCAGTACTTC

J gene: TRBJ1-1
D gene: TRBD1
V gene: TRBV29-1
clone size: few
CDR3 protein: CSVRGQVPEAFF
CDR3 DNA: TGCAGCGTGAGGGGGCAAGTCCCTGAAGCTTTCTTT

J gene: TRBJ1-1
D gene: TRBD1
V gene: TRBV10-3
clone size: NA
CDR3 protein: CAISVTGEIEAFF
CDR3 DNA: TGTGCCATCAGTGTGACAGGGGAGATTGAAGCTTTCTTT

J gene: TRBJ2-5
D gene: NA
V gene: TRBV29-1
clone size: NA
CDR3 protein: CSVGEGRETQYF
CDR3 DNA: TGCAGCGTTGGTGAGGGCAGGGAGACCCAGTACTTC

J gene: TRBJ1-3
D gene: TRBD1
V gene: TRBV20-1
clone size: NA
CDR3 protein: CSAADRGSGNTIYF
CDR3 DNA: TGCAGTGCCGCGGACAGGGGGTCTGGAAACACCATATATTTT

J gene: TRBJ2-3
D gene: NA
V gene: TRBV7-6
clone size: few
CDR3 protein: CASSSRPQARDTQYF
CDR3 DNA: TGTGCCAGCAGCTCCAGGCCCCAAGCGAGAGATACGCAGTATTTT

J gene: TRBJ2-1
D gene: NA
V gene: TRBV5-1
clone size: NA
CDR3 protein: CASSTSIAWGNEQFF
CDR3 DNA: TGCGCCAGCAGTACTAGCATCGCTTGGGGTAATGAGCAGTTCTTC

J gene: TRBJ2-5
D gene: NA
V gene: TRBV11-2
clone size: NA
CDR3 protein: CASSFIPGSQETQYF
CDR3 DNA: TGTGCCAGCAGCTTTATCCCGGGGAGCCAAGAGACCCAGTACTTC

J gene: TRBJ2-7
D gene: TRBD2
V gene: TRBV10-3
clone size: NA
CDR3 protein: CAISESRLAGASSYEQYF
CDR3 DNA: TGTGCCATCAGTGAGTCGAGGCTAGCGGGGGCCTCCTCCTACGAGCAGTACTTC

J gene: TRBJ2-2
D gene: NA
V gene: TRBV18
clone size: few
CDR3 protein: CASSPQSSNTGELFF
CDR3 DNA: TGTGCCAGCTCACCACAGTCCTCGAACACCGGGGAGCTGTTTTTT

J gene: TRBJ2-7
D gene: NA
V gene: TRBV6-5
clone size: few
CDR3 protein: CASSYAGTFSYEQYF
CDR3 DNA: TGTGCCAGCAGTTACGCCGGGACTTTCTCCTACGAGCAGTACTTC

J gene: TRBJ2-1
D gene: TRBD2
V gene: TRBV4-3
clone size: NA
CDR3 protein: CASSPRAGASYNEQFF
CDR3 DNA: TGCGCCAGCAGCCCGAGAGCGGGGGCGTCCTACAATGAGCAGTTCTTC

J gene: TRBJ2-3
D gene: TRBD1
V gene: TRBV5-8
clone size: NA
CDR3 protein: CASSLDWGQGAADTQYF
CDR3 DNA: TGTGCCAGCAGCTTGGATTGGGGACAGGGGGCGGCAGATACGCAGTATTTT

J gene: TRBJ2-3
D gene: TRBD2
V gene: TRBV20-1
clone size: NA
CDR3 protein: CSARVSGPSDTQYF
CDR3 DNA: TGCAGTGCTAGAGTTAGCGGGCCCAGTGATACGCAGTATTTT

J gene: TRBJ2-5
D gene: TRBD1
V gene: TRBV20-1
clone size: few
CDR3 protein: CSARDIGQGLGETQYF
CDR3 DNA: TGCAGTGCTAGAGACATTGGACAGGGGCTAGGAGAGACCCAGTACTTC

J gene: TRBJ2-2
D gene: NA
V gene: TRBV20-1
clone size: NA
CDR3 protein: CSARQTRLDRRPGELFF
CDR3 DNA: TGCAGTGCTAGACAAACCAGACTAGATCGCCGTCCCGGGGAGCTGTTTTTT

J gene: TRBJ1-2
D gene: NA
V gene: TRBV27
clone size: few
CDR3 protein: CASSQERTVNYGYTF
CDR3 DNA: TGTGCCAGCAGTCAAGAAAGGACAGTCAACTATGGCTACACCTTC

J gene: TRBJ1-2
D gene: TRBD1
V gene: TRBV5-1
clone size: few
CDR3 protein: CASSQGQANYGYTF
CDR3 DNA: TGCGCCAGCAGTCAAGGACAGGCTAACTATGGCTACACCTTC

J gene: TRBJ1-3
D gene: NA
V gene: TRBV20-1
clone size: NA
CDR3 protein: CSARVAEHFGNTIYF
CDR3 DNA: TGCAGTGCTAGAGTGGCAGAACACTTTGGAAACACCATATATTTT